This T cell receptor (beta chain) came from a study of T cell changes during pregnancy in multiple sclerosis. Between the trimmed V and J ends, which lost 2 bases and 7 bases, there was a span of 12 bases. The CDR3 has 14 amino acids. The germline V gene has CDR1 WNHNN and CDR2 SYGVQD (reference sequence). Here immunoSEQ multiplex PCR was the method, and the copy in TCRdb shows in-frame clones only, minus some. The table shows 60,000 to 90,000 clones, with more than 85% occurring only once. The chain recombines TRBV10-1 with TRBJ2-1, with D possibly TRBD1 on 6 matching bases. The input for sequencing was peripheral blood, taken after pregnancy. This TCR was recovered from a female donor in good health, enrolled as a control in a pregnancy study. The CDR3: CASSEVAGANEQFF. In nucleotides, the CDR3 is TGCGCCAGCAGTGAGGTAGCAGGGGCGAATGAGCAGTTCTTC.